This T cell receptor (beta chain) is from a study of T cells in Graves' hyperthyroidism and ophthalmopathy. Study-wide points: The model's output predicted ophthalmopathy at a median of around 6.9 months prior to onset. Blood also carried most thyroid clonotypes expanded above 0.001.

Across 18 months, stable Graves' hyperthyroidism was marked by no progression to ophthalmopathy. Isolation of PBMCs was performed on 8.5 to 10 ml fresh peripheral blood. Regarding this clonotype: Its target is unknown.

Amplification targeted TCR beta CDR3 regions from RNA transcripts. RT-PCR in the first round (using the HTBI primer set) targeted the TCR CDR3. MiXCR, applied by TCRdb to the multiplex PCR reads, yields one record per CDR3 protein. The sample has about 560,000 distinct CDR3 sequences; 16% are singletons. The V gene's germline CDR1 is SGHTA and CDR2 FQGNSA. CDR3 length equals 15 residues. Trimming removed 2 bases at V and 7 bases at J, with 12 bases between. This sequence originates from a woman aged 18-29 years with Graves' hyperthyroidism. The rearrangement uses TRBV7-2 and TRBJ1-6, with D perhaps TRBD1 (6 bases). The sequencing input was blood. The CDR3 DNA sequence: TGTGCCAGCAGCTTACAGGGGAATGAGAATTCACCCCTCCACTTT. It specifies CASSLQGNENSPLHF.